This T cell receptor beta chain was observed in a study of control samples from healthy donors and cancer patients. Germline loops: CDR1 SGHDT, CDR2 YYEEEE. Between the trimmed V and J ends, which lost 4 bases and 7 bases, there was a span of 11 bases. The CDR3 length is 12 residues. Assay used: immunoSEQ multiplex PCR; TCRdb lists only in-frame clones, some missing. Seen here are some 160,000 clones, approximately 94% observed once, and the top ten hold more than 8%. This clonotype was sampled from a woman between 35 and 50 years old in good health. The gene calls are TRBV5-6 and TRBJ1-2; the D gene is possibly TRBD1 (5 bases). Material: blood. The CDR3 DNA reads as TGTGCCAGCAGCGCCTCTGGGACTGGCTACACCTTC. It codes for CASSASGTGYTF.